The clone carrying this TCR beta chain was observed a handful of times. Antigen: not known. One junction end does not reproduce the germline sequence, and a read error may be involved. The data derive from a study of cytomegalovirus exposure and HLA in healthy donors. CDR1 and CDR2 from the germline V gene are SSHAT and FNYEAQ (reference sequence). The CDR3 extends over 14 amino acids. The PCR employed 60 Vbeta primers together with 13 Jbeta primers. Method: immunoSEQ multiplex PCR; TCRdb's copy keeps in-frame clones and lacks some. The table includes about 18,000 clones, under 80% detected once. Study-wide points: A later examination showed that TCR association rates differed by HLA locus, with DRB1 most and HLA-C fewest. V- and J-gene trimming in TCR beta was tied to a missense DCLRE1C variant by an analysis performed later.

The chain combines TRBV7-7 with TRBJ2-2; no reliable D call. The origin of this receptor is a man between 18 and 29 years old in good health and CMV-seronegative. The source material was PBMCs. In DNA form, the CDR3 reads TGTGCTAGCAGCTCCTACTCGAACACCGGGGAGCTGTTTTTT. Encoded protein: CASSSYSNTGELFF.